Shown below are 21 T cell receptor beta chains from a single sample sequenced in a study of T cell responses to AZD1222 COVID-19 vaccine. TCRdb's table, derived via immunoSEQ multiplex PCR, lists solely in-frame clones and lacks some. The sample holds about 150,000 clones, approximately 94% seen once. Sample: peripheral blood, taken on day 0 of AZD1222 vaccination. The receptors were gathered from an adult in good health.

The genes are TRBV6-1 and TRBJ1-2, with D maybe TRBD1 (5 bases). This CDR3 comprises 14 residues. Between the trimmed V and J ends, which lost 3 bases and 4 bases, there was a span of 12 bases. Germline assignment: CDR1 MNHNS and CDR2 SASEGT. CDR3 sequence (DNA): TGTGCCAGCAGTGAGGGGGGTGGATTCTATGGCTACACCTTC. Translation gives CASSEGGGFYGYTF.

The chain has TRBV18 and TRBJ2-4; D is unclear. Germline loops: CDR1 KGHSH, CDR2 LQKENI. The V and J ends lost 3 bases and 2 bases respectively, with 11 bases between them. The CDR3 consists of 15 residues. The CDR3 loop is CASSPQESTKNIQYF. The CDR3 DNA sequence: TGTGCCAGCTCACCCCAGGAATCGACCAAAAACATTCAGTACTTC.

V and J are TRBV10-3 and TRBJ1-4, with D unclear. V lost 6 bases and J 7 bases, leaving 12 bases between the germline ends. The V gene's germline CDR1 is ENHRY and CDR2 SYGVKD. The CDR3 is made up of 13 amino acids. This CDR3 reads CAISPEAGEKLFF. The DNA of the CDR3 is TGTGCCATCAGCCCGGAGGCAGGTGAAAAACTGTTTTTT.

The chain carries TRBV19 and TRBJ1-5; D gene uncertain. The germline V gene has CDR1 LNHDA and CDR2 SQIVND (reference sequence). The CDR3 extends over 13 amino acids. V shed 5 bases and J shed 4 bases, with 9 bases lying between them. CDR3 sequence (DNA): TGTGCCAGTAGTCCCCTGGCGAATCAGCCCCAGCATTTT. This gives the protein CASSPLANQPQHF.

This clone was detected once. J is TRBJ2-3 and V is TRBV30, with 7 positions matching TRBD2. The germline gives CDR1 GTSNPN, CDR2 SVGIG (reference sequence). V was clipped by 0 bases and J by 6 bases; unmatched bases: 12. The CDR3 contains 16 residues. The CDR3 coding sequence is TGTGCCTGGAGTGTATCGGTTAGCGGGCTTGCGGATACGCAGTATTTT. This codes for CAWSVSVSGLADTQYF.

CDR3 in DNA: TGTGCCAGCAGCGCCGGGACTAGCGGGGGTACAGATACGCAGTATTTT. Amino acids: CASSAGTSGGTDTQYF. The rearrangement links TRBV9 to TRBJ2-3; 14 bases are a match to TRBD2. The CDR3 has 16 residues. The V segment lost 3 bases and the J segment 3 bases; nucleotides outside the gene matches: 3. Germline V gene sequence: CDR1 SGDLS, CDR2 YYNGEE.

The chain employs TRBV6-2 or TRBV6-3 and TRBJ2-1; D tentatively fits TRBD1 or TRBD2 (5 bases each). Trimming shortened V by 5 bases and J by 7 bases, and 15 bases separated the two germline ends. Germline V gene data show CDR1 as MNHEY and CDR2 as SVGEGT. The CDR3 loop spans 14 amino acids. CDR3 sequence reads: CASSDWGLANEQFF. The CDR3 coding sequence is TGTGCCAGCAGTGACTGGGGGTTAGCGAATGAGCAGTTCTTC.

The rearrangement links TRBV2 to TRBJ2-2; D tentatively reads TRBD1 or TRBD2 (5 bases each). The V gene's germline CDR1 is SNHLY and CDR2 FYNNEI. The CDR3 runs 16 residues. V was cut by 5 bases and J by 2 bases, with 15 bases left in between. The CDR3 DNA sequence: TGTGCCAGCAGTTTTTTCGGGGCCAGAAACACCGGGGAGCTGTTTTTT. It translates to CASSFFGARNTGELFF.

V is TRBV7-9 and J is TRBJ2-6; D call uncertain. V was pared by 1 base and J by 4 bases, with 11 bases between. The CDR3 totals 16 residues. Germline V lookup: CDR1 SEHNR, CDR2 FQNEAQ (reference sequence). Written as DNA, the CDR3 is TGTGCCAGCAGCTTAGTTCTAGGGCCCGGGGCCAACGTCCTGACTTTC. Translated, it gives CASSLVLGPGANVLTF.

The rearrangement links TRBV6-5 to TRBJ1-2; D gene uncertain. Germline lookup yields CDR1 MNHEY and CDR2 SVGAGI. The CDR3 is made up of 12 amino acids. V was cut by 9 bases and J by 4 bases, with 12 bases left in between. Here the CDR3 DNA reads TGTGCCAGTCCCGGGATTTCCTATGGCTACACCTTC. Translating it yields CASPGISYGYTF.

The rearrangement links TRBV27 to TRBJ2-3; TRBD2 matches 10 bases. Germline V gene data show CDR1 as MNHEY and CDR2 as SMNVEV (reference sequence). V trimming: 0 bases; J trimming: 3 bases; junction bases outside the gene matches: 9. CDR3 size: 18 residues. CDR3 in DNA: TGTGCCAGCAGTTTATCGGGATCAGCTAGCGGGGGAACAGATACGCAGTATTTT. Protein product: CASSLSGSASGGTDTQYF.

V and J are TRBV7-6 and TRBJ1-1; 7 positions agree with TRBD1. Per the germline V gene, CDR1 is SGHVS and CDR2 is FNYEAQ. Losses at the gene ends were 2 bases for V and 2 bases for J; bases not matched to a gene: 5. This CDR3 region has 15 residues. CDR3 DNA: TGTGCCAGCAGCTTATCAGGGGGAGGTAACACTGAAGCTTTCTTT. This encodes CASSLSGGGNTEAFF.

V gene TRBV9 combines with J gene TRBJ2-5; D gene unclear. Trimming shortened V by 0 bases and J by 5 bases, and 11 bases separated the two germline ends. This CDR3 contains 14 residues. Germline CDR1 reads SGDLS; CDR2 reads YYNGEE. CDR3 sequence reads: CASSVATSRETQYF. The CDR3 coding sequence is TGTGCCAGCAGCGTAGCTACAAGCAGGGAGACCCAGTACTTC.

V and J are TRBV5-4 and TRBJ2-2; D might be TRBD1 (6 bases). CDR3 length: 15 amino acids. The V and J ends lost 0 bases and 6 bases respectively, with 12 bases between them. CDR1 is SGHNT, CDR2 YYREEE, per germline (reference sequence). The CDR3 spells CASSLDQQGSGELFF. The DNA of the CDR3 is TGTGCCAGCAGCTTGGATCAGCAGGGGTCCGGGGAGCTGTTTTTT.

This rearrangement joins TRBV6-1 to TRBJ1-4, with no clear D. CDR1 is MNHNS and CDR2 is SASEGT in the germline V gene. This CDR3 has 15 amino acids. V was cut by 0 bases and J by 4 bases, with 9 bases left in between. CDR3: CASSEASNGNEKLFF. The CDR3 nucleotides read TGTGCCAGCAGTGAAGCTTCTAACGGTAATGAAAAACTGTTTTTT.

The genes are TRBV14 and TRBJ2-2; no firm D call. V dropped 3 bases and J dropped 7 bases, with 12 bases sitting between them. There are 14 residues in the CDR3. CDR1 and CDR2 (germline): SGHDN, FVKESK. The CDR3 DNA reads TGTGCCAGCAGCCATCGAGGTTCGGTCGGGGAGCTGTTTTTT. Its translation is CASSHRGSVGELFF.

The chain is built from TRBV14 and TRBJ1-2, with TRBD1 matching over 7 bases. The V segment lost 2 bases and the J segment 4 bases; nucleotides outside the gene matches: 4. The CDR3 consists of 14 residues. The V gene's germline CDR1 is SGHDN and CDR2 FVKESK. The CDR3 loop is CASSQLGTAYGYTF. The CDR3 DNA reads TGTGCCAGCAGCCAACTTGGGACAGCCTATGGCTACACCTTC.

This chain connects TRBV27 to TRBJ2-5; the D is unclear. Germline values: CDR1 MNHEY, CDR2 SMNVEV (reference sequence). This CDR3 comprises 13 residues. Trimming cost V 3 bases and J 9 bases, with 14 bases left between them. Here the CDR3 reads CASSFPAQAAQYF. The CDR3 DNA is TGTGCCAGCAGTTTTCCAGCCCAGGCGGCCCAGTACTTC.

The CDR3 loop is CASSQGTVGIYF. CDR3 DNA: TGTGCCAGCAGCCAAGGGACTGTGGGCATATATTTT. The chain couples TRBV3-1 (or the pseudogene TRBV3-2) to TRBJ1-3; D remains ambiguous. Trimming left V 1 base short and J 12 bases short, with 10 bases between. CDR1 and CDR2 (germline): LGHDT, YNNKEL (reference sequence). CDR3 size: 12 residues.

This chain uses TRBV30 with TRBJ1-5; D is uncertain. V dropped 4 bases and J dropped 8 bases, with 15 bases sitting between them. This CDR3 is built from 13 residues. Germline CDR1 and CDR2: GTSNPN and SVGIG (reference sequence). In nucleotides, the CDR3 is TGTGCCTGGAATAGTCCGGGGTTGGAGCCCCAGCATTTT. It translates to CAWNSPGLEPQHF.

The V call is TRBV28, the J call TRBJ1-1; 11 bases match TRBD1. The CDR3 is 14 residues long. V lost 3 bases to trimming and J lost 6 bases; unmatched junction nucleotides: 3. Germline V gives CDR1 MDHEN, CDR2 SYDVKM. DNA of the CDR3: TGTGCCAGCAGTTTGTGGGGACAGGGGGCTGAAGCTTTCTTT. Amino acids: CASSLWGQGAEAFF.